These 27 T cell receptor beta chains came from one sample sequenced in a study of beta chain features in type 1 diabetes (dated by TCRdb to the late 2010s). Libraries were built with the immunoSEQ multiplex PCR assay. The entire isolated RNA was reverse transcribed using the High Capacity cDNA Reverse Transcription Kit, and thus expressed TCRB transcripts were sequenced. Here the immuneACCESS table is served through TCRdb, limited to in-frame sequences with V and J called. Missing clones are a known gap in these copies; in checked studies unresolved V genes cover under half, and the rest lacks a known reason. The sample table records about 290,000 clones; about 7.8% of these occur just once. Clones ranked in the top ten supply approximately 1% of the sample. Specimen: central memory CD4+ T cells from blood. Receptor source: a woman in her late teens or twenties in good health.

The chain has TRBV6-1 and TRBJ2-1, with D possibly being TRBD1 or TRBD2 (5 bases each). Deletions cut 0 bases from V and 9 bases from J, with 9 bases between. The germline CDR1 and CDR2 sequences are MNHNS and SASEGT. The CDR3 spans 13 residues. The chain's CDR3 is CASSEAGDAEQFF. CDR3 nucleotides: TGTGCCAGCAGTGAAGCGGGGGACGCTGAGCAGTTCTTC.

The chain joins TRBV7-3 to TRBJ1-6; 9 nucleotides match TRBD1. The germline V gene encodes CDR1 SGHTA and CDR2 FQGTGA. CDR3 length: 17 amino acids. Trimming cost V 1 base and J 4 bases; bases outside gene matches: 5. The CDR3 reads CASSLRSGQGYNSPLHF. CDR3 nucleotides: TGTGCCAGCAGCTTAAGATCTGGACAGGGGTATAATTCACCCCTCCACTTT.

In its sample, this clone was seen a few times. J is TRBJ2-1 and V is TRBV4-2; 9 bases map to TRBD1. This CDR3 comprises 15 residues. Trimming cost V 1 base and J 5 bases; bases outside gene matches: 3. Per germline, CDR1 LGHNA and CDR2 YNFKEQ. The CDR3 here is CASSQGTGANNEQFF. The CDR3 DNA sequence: TGTGCCAGCAGCCAAGGGACAGGGGCCAACAATGAGCAGTTCTTC.

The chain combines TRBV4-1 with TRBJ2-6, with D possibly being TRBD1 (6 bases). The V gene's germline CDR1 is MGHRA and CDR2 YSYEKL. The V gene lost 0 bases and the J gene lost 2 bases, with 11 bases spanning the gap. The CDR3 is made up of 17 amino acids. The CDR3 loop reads CASSQDFKGAGANVLTF. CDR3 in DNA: TGCGCCAGCAGCCAAGATTTTAAGGGGGCTGGGGCCAACGTCCTGACTTTC.

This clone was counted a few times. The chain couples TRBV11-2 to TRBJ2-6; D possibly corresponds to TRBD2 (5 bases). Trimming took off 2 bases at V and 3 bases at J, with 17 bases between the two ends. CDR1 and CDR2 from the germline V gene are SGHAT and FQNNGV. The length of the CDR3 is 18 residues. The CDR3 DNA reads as TGTGCCAGCAGCTTAAGACCCGGAGGTTCACTTGGGGCCAACGTCCTGACTTTC. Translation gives CASSLRPGGSLGANVLTF.

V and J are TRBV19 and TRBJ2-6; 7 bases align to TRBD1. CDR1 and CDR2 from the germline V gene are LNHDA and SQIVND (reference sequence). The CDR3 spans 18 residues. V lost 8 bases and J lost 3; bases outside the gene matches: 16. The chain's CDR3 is CASRDRVSSSNGANVLTF. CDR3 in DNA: TGTGCCAGTCGCGACAGGGTTAGTTCGTCGAATGGGGCCAACGTCCTGACTTTC. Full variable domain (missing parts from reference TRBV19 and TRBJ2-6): DGGITQSPKYLFRKEGQNVTLSCEQNLNHDAMYWYRQDPGQGLRLIYYSQIVNDFQKGDIAEGYSVSREKKESFPLTVTSAQKNPTAFYLCASRDRVSSSNGANVLTFGAGSRLTVL.

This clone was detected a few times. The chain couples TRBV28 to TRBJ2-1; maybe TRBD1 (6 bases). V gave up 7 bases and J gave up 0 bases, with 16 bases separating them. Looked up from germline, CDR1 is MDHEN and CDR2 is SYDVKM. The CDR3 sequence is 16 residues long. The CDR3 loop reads CASKGVAIRSYNEQFF. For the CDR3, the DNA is TGTGCCAGCAAGGGGGTAGCAATTCGCTCCTACAATGAGCAGTTCTTC.

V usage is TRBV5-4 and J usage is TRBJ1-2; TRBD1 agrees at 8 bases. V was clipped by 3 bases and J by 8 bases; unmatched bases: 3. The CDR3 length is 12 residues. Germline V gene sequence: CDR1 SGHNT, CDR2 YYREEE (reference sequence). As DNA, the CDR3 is TGTGCCAGCAGCTGGGGGACAGGAGGCTACACCTTC. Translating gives CASSWGTGGYTF.

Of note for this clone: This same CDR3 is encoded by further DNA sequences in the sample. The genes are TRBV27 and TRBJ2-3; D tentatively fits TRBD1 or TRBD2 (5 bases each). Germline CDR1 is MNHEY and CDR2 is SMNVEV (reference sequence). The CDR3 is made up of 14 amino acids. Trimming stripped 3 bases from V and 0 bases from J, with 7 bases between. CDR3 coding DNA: TGTGCCAGCAGTTTTGGGGGTAGCACAGATACGCAGTATTTT. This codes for CASSFGGSTDTQYF.

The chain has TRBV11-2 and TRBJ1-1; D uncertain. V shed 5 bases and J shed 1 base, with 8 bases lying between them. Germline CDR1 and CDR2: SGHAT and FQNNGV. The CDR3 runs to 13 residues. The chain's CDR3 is CASSPQPNTEAFF. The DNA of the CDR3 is TGTGCCAGCAGCCCTCAACCGAACACTGAAGCTTTCTTT.

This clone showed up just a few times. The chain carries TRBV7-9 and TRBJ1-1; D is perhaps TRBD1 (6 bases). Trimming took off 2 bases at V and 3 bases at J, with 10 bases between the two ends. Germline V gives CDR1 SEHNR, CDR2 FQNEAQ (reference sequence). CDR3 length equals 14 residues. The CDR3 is CASSLTGRDTEAFF. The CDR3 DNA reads TGTGCCAGCAGCTTAACAGGGAGGGACACTGAAGCTTTCTTT.

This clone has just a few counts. CDR3 region: CASSLGASYEQYV. CDR3 DNA sequence: TGTGCCAGCAGTCTGGGGGCCTCCTACGAGCAGTACGTC. The chain couples TRBV28 to TRBJ2-7; maybe TRBD1 (6 bases). The CDR3 runs to 13 residues. Germline CDR1 MDHEN, CDR2 SYDVKM. V lost 5 bases to trimming and J lost 0 bases, with 8 bases between them.

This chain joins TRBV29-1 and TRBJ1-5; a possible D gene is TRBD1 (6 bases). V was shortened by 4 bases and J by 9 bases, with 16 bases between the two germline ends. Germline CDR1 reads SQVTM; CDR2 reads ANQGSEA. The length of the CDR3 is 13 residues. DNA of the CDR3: TGCAGCGTTGTGGGGCAGGGGTTGGGGCCCCAGCATTTT. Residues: CSVVGQGLGPQHF.

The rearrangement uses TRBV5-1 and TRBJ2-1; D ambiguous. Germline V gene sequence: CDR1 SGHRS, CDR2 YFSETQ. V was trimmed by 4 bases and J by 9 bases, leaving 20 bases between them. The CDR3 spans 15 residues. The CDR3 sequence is CASSTGQSPRIEQFF. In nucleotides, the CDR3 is TGCGCCAGCAGCACGGGTCAGTCACCACGCATTGAGCAGTTCTTC. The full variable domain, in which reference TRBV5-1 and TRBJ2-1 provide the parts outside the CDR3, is KAGVTQTPRYLIKTRGQQVTLSCSPISGHRSVSWYQQTPGQGLQFLFEYFSETQRNKGNFPGRFSGRQFSNSRSEMNVSTLELGDSALYLCASSTGQSPRIEQFFGPGTRLTVL.

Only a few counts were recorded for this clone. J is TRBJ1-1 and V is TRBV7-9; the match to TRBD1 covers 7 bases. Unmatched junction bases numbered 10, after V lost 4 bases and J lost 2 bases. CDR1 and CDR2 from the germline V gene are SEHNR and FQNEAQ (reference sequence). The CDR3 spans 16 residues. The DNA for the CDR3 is TGTGCCAGCAGCTCCAACAGGGGTAGGGGTAACACTGAAGCTTTCTTT. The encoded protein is CASSSNRGRGNTEAFF.

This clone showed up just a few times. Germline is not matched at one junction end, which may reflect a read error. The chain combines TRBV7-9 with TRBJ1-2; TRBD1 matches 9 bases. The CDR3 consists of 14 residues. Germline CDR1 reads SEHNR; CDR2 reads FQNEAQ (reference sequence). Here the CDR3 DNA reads TGCGCCAGCAGCCAGCTGGGACAGGGTTATGGCTACACCTTC. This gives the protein CASSQLGQGYGYTF.

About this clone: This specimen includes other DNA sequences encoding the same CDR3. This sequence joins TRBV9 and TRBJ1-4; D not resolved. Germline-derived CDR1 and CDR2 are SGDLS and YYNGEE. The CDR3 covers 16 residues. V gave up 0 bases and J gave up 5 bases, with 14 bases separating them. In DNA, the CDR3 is TGTGCCAGCAGCGTAGGGCCGGGAAGGTCGAATGAAAAACTGTTTTTT. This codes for CASSVGPGRSNEKLFF.

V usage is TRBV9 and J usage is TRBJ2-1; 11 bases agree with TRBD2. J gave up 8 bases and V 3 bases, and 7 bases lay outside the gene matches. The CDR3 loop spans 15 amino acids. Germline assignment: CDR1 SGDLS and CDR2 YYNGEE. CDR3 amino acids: CASSAIAGGPDEQFF. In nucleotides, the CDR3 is TGTGCCAGCAGCGCCATAGCGGGGGGGCCCGATGAGCAGTTCTTC. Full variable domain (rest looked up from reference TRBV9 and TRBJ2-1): DSGVTQTPKHLITATGQRVTLRCSPRSGDLSVYWYQQSLDQGLQFLIQYYNGEERAKGNILERFSAQQFPDLHSELNLSSLELGDSALYFCASSAIAGGPDEQFFGPGTRLTVL.

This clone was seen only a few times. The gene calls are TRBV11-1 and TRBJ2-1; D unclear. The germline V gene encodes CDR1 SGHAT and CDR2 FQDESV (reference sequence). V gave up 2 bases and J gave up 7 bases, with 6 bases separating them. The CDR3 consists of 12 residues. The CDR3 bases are TGTGCCAGCAGCTTATCCCTGAATGAGCAGTTCTTC. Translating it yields CASSLSLNEQFF. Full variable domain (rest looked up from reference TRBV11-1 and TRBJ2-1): EAEVAQSPRYKITEKSQAVAFWCDPISGHATLYWYRQILGQGPELLVQFQDESVVDDSQLPKDRFSAERLKGVDSTLKIQPAELGDSAMYLCASSLSLNEQFFGPGTRLTVL.

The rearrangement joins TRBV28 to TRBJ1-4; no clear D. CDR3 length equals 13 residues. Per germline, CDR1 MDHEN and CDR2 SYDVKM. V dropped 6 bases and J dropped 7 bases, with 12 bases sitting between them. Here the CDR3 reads CASSQAYLEKLFF. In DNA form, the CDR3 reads TGTGCCAGCAGCCAGGCATATCTTGAAAAACTGTTTTTT. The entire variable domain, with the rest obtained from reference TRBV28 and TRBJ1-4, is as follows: DVKVTQSSRYLVKRTGEKVFLECVQDMDHENMFWYRQDPGLGLRLIYFSYDVKMKEKGDIPEGYSVSREKKERFSLILESASTNQTSMYLCASSQAYLEKLFFGSGTQLSVL.

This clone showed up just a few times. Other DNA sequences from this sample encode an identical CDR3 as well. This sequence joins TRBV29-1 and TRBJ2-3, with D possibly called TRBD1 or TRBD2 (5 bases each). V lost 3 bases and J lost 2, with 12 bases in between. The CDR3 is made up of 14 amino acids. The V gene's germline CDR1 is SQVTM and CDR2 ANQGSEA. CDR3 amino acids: CSVDGGLATDTQYF. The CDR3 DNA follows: TGCAGCGTTGATGGGGGTCTGGCCACAGATACGCAGTATTTT.

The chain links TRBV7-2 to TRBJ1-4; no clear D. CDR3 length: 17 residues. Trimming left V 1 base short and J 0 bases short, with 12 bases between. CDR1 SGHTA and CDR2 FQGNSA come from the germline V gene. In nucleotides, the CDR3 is TGTGCCAGCAGCTTAGTTTCGTTTACTACAACTAATGAAAAACTGTTTTTT. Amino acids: CASSLVSFTTTNEKLFF.

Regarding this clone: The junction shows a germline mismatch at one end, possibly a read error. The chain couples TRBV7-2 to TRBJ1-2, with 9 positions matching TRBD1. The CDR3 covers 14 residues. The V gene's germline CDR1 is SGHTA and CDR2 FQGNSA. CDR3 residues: CASSQLGQGYGYTF. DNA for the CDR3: TGCGCCAGCAGCCAGCTGGGACAGGGTTATGGCTACACCTTC.

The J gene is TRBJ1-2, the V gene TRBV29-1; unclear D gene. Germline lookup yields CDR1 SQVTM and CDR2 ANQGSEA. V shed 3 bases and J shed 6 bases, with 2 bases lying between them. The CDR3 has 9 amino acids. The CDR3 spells CSVDDGYTF. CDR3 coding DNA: TGCAGCGTTGATGATGGCTACACCTTC.

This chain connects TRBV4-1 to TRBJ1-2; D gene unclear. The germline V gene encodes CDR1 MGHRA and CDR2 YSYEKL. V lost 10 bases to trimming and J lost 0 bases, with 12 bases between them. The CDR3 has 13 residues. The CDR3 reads CATRGRPNYGYTF. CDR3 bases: TGCGCCACCCGCGGGCGGCCTAACTATGGCTACACCTTC.

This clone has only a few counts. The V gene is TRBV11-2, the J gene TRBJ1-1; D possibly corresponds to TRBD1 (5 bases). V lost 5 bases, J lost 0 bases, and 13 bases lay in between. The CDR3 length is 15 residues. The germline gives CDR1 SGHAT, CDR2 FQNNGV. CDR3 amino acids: CASSRSRGLNTEAFF. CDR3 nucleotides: TGTGCCAGCAGCCGATCCCGGGGGTTGAACACTGAAGCTTTCTTT.

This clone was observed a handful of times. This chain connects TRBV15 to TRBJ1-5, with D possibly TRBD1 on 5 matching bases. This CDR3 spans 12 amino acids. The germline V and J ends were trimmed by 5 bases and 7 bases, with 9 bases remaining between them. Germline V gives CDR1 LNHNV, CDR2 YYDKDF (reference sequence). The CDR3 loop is CATSGHRQPQHF. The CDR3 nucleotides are TGTGCCACCAGCGGACACCGACAGCCCCAGCATTTT.